These T cell receptor beta chains were read from a single sample in a study of OX40 agonist ivuxolimab in advanced cancers. Repertoires were generated with immunoSEQ multiplex PCR, while TCRdb's copy carries only in-frame clones and drops some. This table holds some 70,000 clones, roughly 90% found once. Sequenced material: CD4+ or CD8+ T cells sorted from blood, taken in a trial of the OX40 agonist ivuxolimab. These receptors all come from an adult with an advanced solid tumor such as melanoma, head and neck, liver or kidney cancer. The CDR3 runs from the conserved cysteine through the conserved F or W. The D gene is left open where the match is weak. Rows may omit the clone size; those that give it use once, few, many or a size class.

v_call: TRBV5-1; j_call: TRBJ2-5; clone_size: -; d_call: -; cdr3_length: 16; cdr3_nt: TGCGCCAGCAGCTTGGGGACCGGGGGAAGGGGAGAGACCCAGTACTTC; cdr3_aa: CASSLGTGGRGETQYF
v_call: TRBV4-1; j_call: TRBJ2-7; clone_size: -; d_call: TRBD2; cdr3_length: 15; cdr3_nt: TGCGCCAGCAGCCCGGGACTAGCGGGTTCCTACGAGCAGTACTTC; cdr3_aa: CASSPGLAGSYEQYF
v_call: TRBV28; j_call: TRBJ2-2; clone_size: -; d_call: -; cdr3_length: 15; cdr3_nt: TGTGCCAGCAGCGGAACTAGCACAGGCACCGGGGAGCTGTTTTTT; cdr3_aa: CASSGTSTGTGELFF
v_call: TRBV2; j_call: TRBJ2-1; clone_size: -; d_call: -; cdr3_length: 15; cdr3_nt: TGTGCCACAAGTGGTGGTAGCGCACCCTACAATGAGCAGTTCTTC; cdr3_aa: CATSGGSAPYNEQFF
v_call: TRBV7-9; j_call: TRBJ1-1; clone_size: -; d_call: -; cdr3_length: 13; cdr3_nt: TGTGCCAGCAGCTTAGTCGAGAACACTGAAGCTTTCTTT; cdr3_aa: CASSLVENTEAFF
v_call: TRBV5-1; j_call: TRBJ2-7; clone_size: few; d_call: -; cdr3_length: 16; cdr3_nt: TGCGCCAGCAGCCTTCGACCGGGGACCACACCCTACGAGCAGTACTTC; cdr3_aa: CASSLRPGTTPYEQYF
v_call: TRBV15; j_call: TRBJ2-5; clone_size: -; d_call: -; cdr3_length: 15; cdr3_nt: TGTGCCACCAGCAGAGAGGGATCACGCCAAGAGACCCAGTACTTC; cdr3_aa: CATSREGSRQETQYF
v_call: TRBV19; j_call: TRBJ2-5; clone_size: -; d_call: -; cdr3_length: 15; cdr3_nt: TGTGCCAGTACTCCCCGTGGGGGGGGGCCGGAGACCCAGTACTTC; cdr3_aa: CASTPRGGGPETQYF
v_call: TRBV5-1; j_call: TRBJ2-2; clone_size: -; d_call: TRBD2; cdr3_length: 14; cdr3_nt: TGCGCCAGCGCTCAAGCGGGAGTGGCCGGGGAGCTGTTTTTT; cdr3_aa: CASAQAGVAGELFF
v_call: TRBV28; j_call: TRBJ2-4; clone_size: once; d_call: -; cdr3_length: 15; cdr3_nt: TGTGCCAGCATCGAGGGCGTGGGTGCCAAAAACATTCAGTACTTC; cdr3_aa: CASIEGVGAKNIQYF
v_call: TRBV5-5; j_call: TRBJ2-7; clone_size: -; d_call: -; cdr3_length: 14; cdr3_nt: TGTGCCAGCAGCTTGGATAGGTCAACCTACGAGCAGTACTTC; cdr3_aa: CASSLDRSTYEQYF
v_call: TRBV28; j_call: TRBJ1-2; clone_size: -; d_call: -; cdr3_length: 16; cdr3_nt: TGTGCCAGCAGCCCCCCCAACCGGGAAGCTAACTATGGCTACACCTTC; cdr3_aa: CASSPPNREANYGYTF
v_call: TRBV6-5; j_call: TRBJ2-7; clone_size: -; d_call: -; cdr3_length: 14; cdr3_nt: TGTGCCAGCTTGGTGGGATTGAGCTCCTACGAGCAGTACTTC; cdr3_aa: CASLVGLSSYEQYF
v_call: TRBV28; j_call: TRBJ2-1; clone_size: -; d_call: TRBD2; cdr3_length: 15; cdr3_nt: TGTGCCAGCGTCTGGGGGGGAGTAGGCTACAATGAGCAGTTCTTC; cdr3_aa: CASVWGGVGYNEQFF
v_call: TRBV6-1; j_call: TRBJ1-5; clone_size: -; d_call: -; cdr3_length: 14; cdr3_nt: TGTGCCAGCAACCAGGGGTCGAGCAATCAGCCCCAGCATTTT; cdr3_aa: CASNQGSSNQPQHF
v_call: TRBV2; j_call: TRBJ1-2; clone_size: -; d_call: -; cdr3_length: 13; cdr3_nt: TGTGCCAGCAGTGTTAGGGCAGACTATGGCTACACCTTC; cdr3_aa: CASSVRADYGYTF
v_call: TRBV6-5; j_call: TRBJ1-5; clone_size: -; d_call: -; cdr3_length: 16; cdr3_nt: TGTGCCAGCAGTTACTCGAGGGGGGGCGCCGATCAGCCCCAGCATTTT; cdr3_aa: CASSYSRGGADQPQHF
v_call: TRBV30; j_call: TRBJ2-7; clone_size: -; d_call: TRBD1; cdr3_length: 12; cdr3_nt: TGTGCCTGGAGCTCGTACAGGGGCGAGCAGTACTTC; cdr3_aa: CAWSSYRGEQYF
v_call: TRBV5-6; j_call: TRBJ2-5; clone_size: -; d_call: -; cdr3_length: 15; cdr3_nt: TGTGCCAGCAGCTCCTTGGCCCTAGCGCACGAGACCCAGTACTTC; cdr3_aa: CASSSLALAHETQYF
v_call: TRBV25-1; j_call: TRBJ2-3; clone_size: -; d_call: TRBD2; cdr3_length: 14; cdr3_nt: TGTGCCAGCAAGCCAGCGGGAGGGCACCTTGCGCAGTATTTT; cdr3_aa: CASKPAGGHLAQYF
v_call: TRBV7-2; j_call: TRBJ1-1; clone_size: -; d_call: -; cdr3_length: 14; cdr3_nt: TGTGCCAGCAGCAGCTCTCAGGGGAACACTGAAGCTTTCTTT; cdr3_aa: CASSSSQGNTEAFF
v_call: TRBV30; j_call: TRBJ1-5; clone_size: -; d_call: TRBD1; cdr3_length: 15; cdr3_nt: TGTGCCTGGAGAGGGAATGGACAGGGAAATCAGCCCCAGCATTTT; cdr3_aa: CAWRGNGQGNQPQHF
v_call: TRBV7-3; j_call: TRBJ2-7; clone_size: -; d_call: TRBD2; cdr3_length: 15; cdr3_nt: TGTGCCAGCAGCTTAAAAGCGGGGGCTTCCTACGAGCAGTACTTC; cdr3_aa: CASSLKAGASYEQYF
v_call: TRBV7-3; j_call: TRBJ1-1; clone_size: once; d_call: -; cdr3_length: 14; cdr3_nt: TGTGCCAGCAGCTTAGCAGGTTTGAACACTGAAGCTTTCTTT; cdr3_aa: CASSLAGLNTEAFF
v_call: TRBV7-2; j_call: TRBJ2-7; clone_size: -; d_call: TRBD2; cdr3_length: 18; cdr3_nt: TGTGCCAGCAGCTTAGCCTCCAGCGGGAGGGCCCTGTCGTACGAGCAGTACTTC; cdr3_aa: CASSLASSGRALSYEQYF
v_call: TRBV2; j_call: TRBJ1-4; clone_size: -; d_call: TRBD1; cdr3_length: 14; cdr3_nt: TGTGCCAGCAGCCTAGGGACAGCAAATGAAAAACTGTTTTTT; cdr3_aa: CASSLGTANEKLFF
v_call: TRBV7-2; j_call: TRBJ2-7; clone_size: few; d_call: TRBD1; cdr3_length: 16; cdr3_nt: TGTGCCAGCAGCCGAGACCGGACAGGGAGCTCCTACGAGCAGTACTTC; cdr3_aa: CASSRDRTGSSYEQYF
v_call: TRBV21-1; j_call: TRBJ2-7; clone_size: -; d_call: -; cdr3_length: 20; cdr3_nt: TGTGCCAGCAGCAAAGGGAGGGGACTAGCGGGAGGGGACCCTCTTGGAAAGCAGTACTTC; cdr3_aa: CASSKGRGLAGGDPLGKQYF
v_call: TRBV28; j_call: TRBJ1-1; clone_size: once; d_call: TRBD1; cdr3_length: 15; cdr3_nt: TGTGCCAGCAGTGTACAGGGGGAACCGAACACTGAAGCTTTCTTT; cdr3_aa: CASSVQGEPNTEAFF
v_call: TRBV2; j_call: TRBJ2-7; clone_size: -; d_call: TRBD1; cdr3_length: 13; cdr3_nt: TGTGCCAGCAGTAGGACAGGCCCCTACGAGCAGTACTTC; cdr3_aa: CASSRTGPYEQYF
v_call: TRBV19; j_call: TRBJ2-4; clone_size: -; d_call: TRBD1; cdr3_length: 15; cdr3_nt: TGTGCCAGTAGTATTGCGGGGGGACAGGGGGCGGTTCAGTACTTC; cdr3_aa: CASSIAGGQGAVQYF
v_call: TRBV5-1; j_call: TRBJ2-1; clone_size: -; d_call: -; cdr3_length: 14; cdr3_nt: TGCGCCAGCTCCCCTAGGGTGGTATACAATGAGCAGTTCTTC; cdr3_aa: CASSPRVVYNEQFF
v_call: TRBV11-2; j_call: TRBJ2-7; clone_size: -; d_call: TRBD2; cdr3_length: 18; cdr3_nt: TGTGCCAGCAGCTTAATTGATTCGGGACTAGCGGGAGGCTACGAGCAGTACTTC; cdr3_aa: CASSLIDSGLAGGYEQYF
v_call: TRBV27; j_call: TRBJ1-1; clone_size: -; d_call: -; cdr3_length: 15; cdr3_nt: TGTGCCAGCAGTTTCTACAAACAGGGATTGACTGAAGCTTTCTTT; cdr3_aa: CASSFYKQGLTEAFF
v_call: TRBV28; j_call: TRBJ1-1; clone_size: -; d_call: TRBD1; cdr3_length: 19; cdr3_nt: TGTGCCAGCAGCCTCGTGTGGGCCCGCAGACAGGGTCCAAACACTGAAGCTTTCTTT; cdr3_aa: CASSLVWARRQGPNTEAFF
v_call: TRBV30; j_call: TRBJ1-3; clone_size: -; d_call: -; cdr3_length: 12; cdr3_nt: TGTGCCTGCCGGGACCCTGGAAACACCATATATTTT; cdr3_aa: CACRDPGNTIYF